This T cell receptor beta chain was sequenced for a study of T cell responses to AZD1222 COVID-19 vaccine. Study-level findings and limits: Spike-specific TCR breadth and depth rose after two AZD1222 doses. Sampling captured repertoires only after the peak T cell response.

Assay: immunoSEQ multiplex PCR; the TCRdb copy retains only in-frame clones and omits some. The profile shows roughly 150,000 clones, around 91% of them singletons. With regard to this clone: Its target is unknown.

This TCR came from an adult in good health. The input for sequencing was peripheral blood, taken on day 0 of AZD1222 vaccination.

The CDR3 DNA is TGTGCCAGCAGCCCGGGACTAGCGGGGGGACCTAGCACAGATACGCAGTATTTT. Its translation is CASSPGLAGGPSTDTQYF. This chain links TRBV4-2 with TRBJ2-3, with 15 bases fitting TRBD2. Germline V gives CDR1 LGHNA, CDR2 YNFKEQ. CDR3 size: 18 residues. V trimming: 4 bases; J trimming: 0 bases; junction bases outside the gene matches: 5.